Listed below are T cell receptor beta chains from one sample, sequenced in a study of T cell responses to AZD1222 COVID-19 vaccine. Measured with immunoSEQ multiplex PCR; TCRdb has only the in-frame clones, and not every one. The profile shows about 140,000 clones, 93% of them singletons. The sequences come from peripheral blood, collected on day 0 of MenACWY control vaccination. All receptors come from an adult in good health. The CDR3 runs from the conserved cysteine through the conserved F or W. The order of the fields is CDR3 length, D gene, V gene, clone size, J gene, CDR3 protein, CDR3 DNA. A D gene is named only where the DNA matches it firmly. The listing skips clone size in some rows; elsewhere it reads once, few, many or a size class.

len: 17
d_gene: -
v_gene: TRBV5-1
abundance: -
j_gene: TRBJ2-7
CDR3aa: CASSPMPKYNTVYEQYF
CDR3nt: TGCGCCAGCAGCCCGATGCCAAAGTATAATACAGTATACGAGCAGTACTTC

len: 13
d_gene: -
v_gene: TRBV2
abundance: -
j_gene: TRBJ1-1
CDR3aa: CASSLRQATEAFF
CDR3nt: TGTGCCAGCAGTCTTAGACAGGCCACTGAAGCTTTCTTT

len: 14
d_gene: -
v_gene: TRBV27
abundance: -
j_gene: TRBJ2-7
CDR3aa: CASSLNRVSYEQYF
CDR3nt: TGTGCCAGCAGTCTAAACAGGGTTTCCTACGAGCAGTACTTC

len: 14
d_gene: -
v_gene: TRBV5-1
abundance: -
j_gene: TRBJ1-5
CDR3aa: CASSGGAPNQPQHF
CDR3nt: TGCGCCAGCAGCGGGGGGGCGCCCAATCAGCCCCAGCATTTT

len: 14
d_gene: TRBD1
v_gene: TRBV5-4
abundance: -
j_gene: TRBJ1-4
CDR3aa: CASSSGGANEKLFF
CDR3nt: TGTGCCAGCAGTTCAGGGGGCGCAAATGAAAAACTGTTTTTT

len: 13
d_gene: TRBD2
v_gene: TRBV19
abundance: -
j_gene: TRBJ2-7
CDR3aa: CASKGRGVYEQYF
CDR3nt: TGTGCCAGTAAAGGGCGGGGGGTCTACGAGCAGTACTTC

len: 17
d_gene: TRBD1
v_gene: TRBV5-8
abundance: -
j_gene: TRBJ2-7
CDR3aa: CASSREGIGTAIYEQYF
CDR3nt: TGTGCCAGCAGCCGGGAAGGGATTGGGACAGCGATCTACGAGCAGTACTTC

len: 16
d_gene: -
v_gene: TRBV10-3
abundance: -
j_gene: TRBJ2-1
CDR3aa: CAITSGGGTAYNEQFF
CDR3nt: TGTGCCATCACCAGTGGGGGGGGGACAGCCTACAATGAGCAGTTCTTC

len: 11
d_gene: -
v_gene: TRBV30
abundance: -
j_gene: TRBJ2-2
CDR3aa: CAWSGPGELFF
CDR3nt: TGTGCCTGGAGTGGACCCGGGGAGCTGTTTTTT

len: 12
d_gene: -
v_gene: TRBV28
abundance: -
j_gene: TRBJ2-5
CDR3aa: CASSHIEETQYF
CDR3nt: TGTGCCAGCAGTCATATAGAGGAGACCCAGTACTTC

len: 14
d_gene: TRBD1
v_gene: TRBV11-2
abundance: -
j_gene: TRBJ2-2
CDR3aa: CASSLGTGTGELFF
CDR3nt: TGTGCCAGCAGCTTAGGGACAGGGACCGGGGAGCTGTTTTTT

len: 15
d_gene: -
v_gene: TRBV28
abundance: -
j_gene: TRBJ1-5
CDR3aa: CASSTIGGGNQPQHF
CDR3nt: TGTGCCAGCAGTACAATCGGGGGGGGCAATCAGCCCCAGCATTTT

len: 11
d_gene: -
v_gene: TRBV2
abundance: -
j_gene: TRBJ1-4
CDR3aa: CASTPGEKLFF
CDR3nt: TGTGCCAGCACCCCGGGGGAAAAACTGTTTTTT

len: 11
d_gene: -
v_gene: TRBV6-5
abundance: -
j_gene: TRBJ1-2
CDR3aa: CASGGVYDYTF
CDR3nt: TGTGCCAGCGGGGGGGTCTACGACTACACCTTC

len: 15
d_gene: TRBD1
v_gene: TRBV4-2
abundance: -
j_gene: TRBJ2-3
CDR3aa: CASSPLQGAADTQYF
CDR3nt: TGTGCCAGCAGCCCCCTCCAGGGGGCGGCAGATACGCAGTATTTT

len: 15
d_gene: TRBD2
v_gene: TRBV5-5
abundance: -
j_gene: TRBJ2-1
CDR3aa: CASSLGLAVYNEQFF
CDR3nt: TGTGCCAGCAGCTTGGGACTAGCGGTCTACAATGAGCAGTTCTTC

len: 14
d_gene: -
v_gene: TRBV11-2
abundance: -
j_gene: TRBJ2-1
CDR3aa: CASRSRGLGNEQFF
CDR3nt: TGTGCCAGCAGATCCCGGGGCTTGGGGAATGAGCAGTTCTTC

len: 11
d_gene: -
v_gene: TRBV28
abundance: -
j_gene: TRBJ1-1
CDR3aa: CASSHAGEAFF
CDR3nt: TGTGCCAGCAGCCACGCGGGGGAAGCTTTCTTT

len: 16
d_gene: -
v_gene: TRBV6-5
abundance: -
j_gene: TRBJ1-4
CDR3aa: CASSYSQGIANEKLFF
CDR3nt: TGTGCCAGCAGTTACTCACAGGGAATAGCTAATGAAAAACTGTTTTTT

len: 17
d_gene: -
v_gene: TRBV6-2/TRBV6-3
abundance: -
j_gene: TRBJ1-3
CDR3aa: CASSYSSMSSSGNTIYF
CDR3nt: TGTGCCAGCAGTTACTCTTCAATGAGCTCCTCTGGAAACACCATATATTTT

len: 14
d_gene: -
v_gene: TRBV7-2
abundance: -
j_gene: TRBJ2-7
CDR3aa: CASSLEARNYEQYF
CDR3nt: TGTGCCAGCAGCTTAGAAGCCAGGAATTACGAGCAGTACTTC

len: 15
d_gene: TRBD1
v_gene: TRBV2
abundance: -
j_gene: TRBJ1-5
CDR3aa: CAGGTGGIGNQPQHF
CDR3nt: TGTGCCGGGGGTACAGGGGGTATTGGCAATCAGCCCCAGCATTTT

len: 11
d_gene: -
v_gene: TRBV6-5
abundance: -
j_gene: TRBJ1-2
CDR3aa: CASSSPDGYTF
CDR3nt: TGTGCCAGCAGTTCGCCGGACGGCTACACCTTC

len: 15
d_gene: TRBD2
v_gene: TRBV5-6
abundance: -
j_gene: TRBJ2-3
CDR3aa: CASSPTSGSTDTQYF
CDR3nt: TGTGCCAGCAGCCCGACTAGCGGGAGCACAGATACGCAGTATTTT

len: 14
d_gene: TRBD2
v_gene: TRBV6-5
abundance: once
j_gene: TRBJ2-3
CDR3aa: CASKIAGNTDTQYF
CDR3nt: TGTGCCAGCAAGATAGCGGGTAACACAGATACGCAGTATTTT

len: 18
d_gene: -
v_gene: TRBV7-8
abundance: -
j_gene: TRBJ2-4
CDR3aa: CASSLKDQGRGDKNIQYF
CDR3nt: TGTGCCAGCAGCCTGAAAGATCAGGGCAGGGGAGACAAAAACATTCAGTACTTC

len: 13
d_gene: -
v_gene: TRBV14
abundance: -
j_gene: TRBJ2-7
CDR3aa: CASSQVRSYEQYF
CDR3nt: TGTGCCAGCAGCCAAGTGAGGAGTTACGAGCAGTACTTC

len: 14
d_gene: -
v_gene: TRBV9
abundance: -
j_gene: TRBJ1-2
CDR3aa: CASSVADSRYGYTF
CDR3nt: TGTGCCAGCAGCGTAGCTGACAGCCGCTATGGCTACACCTTC

len: 18
d_gene: TRBD2
v_gene: TRBV7-8
abundance: -
j_gene: TRBJ2-5
CDR3aa: CASSHRPLGLAGKETQYF
CDR3nt: TGTGCCAGCAGCCATCGTCCCCTGGGACTAGCGGGGAAAGAGACCCAGTACTTC

len: 16
d_gene: TRBD2
v_gene: TRBV28
abundance: -
j_gene: TRBJ2-3
CDR3aa: CASSTTSGGRGDTQYF
CDR3nt: TGTGCCAGCAGCACTACTAGCGGGGGGAGGGGAGATACGCAGTATTTT

len: 13
d_gene: -
v_gene: TRBV29-1
abundance: -
j_gene: TRBJ1-2
CDR3aa: CSADSQENYGYTF
CDR3nt: TGCAGCGCAGACTCACAGGAGAACTATGGCTACACCTTC

len: 15
d_gene: -
v_gene: TRBV6-5
abundance: -
j_gene: TRBJ2-6
CDR3aa: CASSSRVSGANVLTF
CDR3nt: TGTGCCAGCAGTTCCCGTGTCTCTGGGGCCAACGTCCTGACTTTC

len: 15
d_gene: TRBD1
v_gene: TRBV19
abundance: -
j_gene: TRBJ2-7
CDR3aa: CASSIVSGQHYEQYF
CDR3nt: TGTGCCAGTAGTATAGTATCGGGACAGCACTACGAGCAGTACTTC

len: 16
d_gene: TRBD1
v_gene: TRBV28
abundance: once
j_gene: TRBJ2-1
CDR3aa: CASSPDRGGPYNEQFF
CDR3nt: TGTGCCAGCAGCCCAGACAGGGGAGGACCCTACAATGAGCAGTTCTTC

len: 18
d_gene: -
v_gene: TRBV24-1
abundance: -
j_gene: TRBJ2-3
CDR3aa: CATSDSARGGPSTDTQYF
CDR3nt: TGTGCCACCAGTGATTCGGCCCGTGGGGGACCAAGCACAGATACGCAGTATTTT

len: 12
d_gene: -
v_gene: TRBV28
abundance: -
j_gene: TRBJ1-5
CDR3aa: CASGGEPQPQHF
CDR3nt: TGTGCCAGCGGGGGGGAACCTCAGCCCCAGCATTTT

len: 15
d_gene: TRBD2
v_gene: TRBV20-1
abundance: -
j_gene: TRBJ2-1
CDR3aa: CSASFTSVSYNEQFF
CDR3nt: TGCAGTGCTAGTTTTACTAGCGTCTCCTACAATGAGCAGTTCTTC

len: 14
d_gene: TRBD1
v_gene: TRBV19
abundance: -
j_gene: TRBJ1-1
CDR3aa: CASSIDLEQGEAFF
CDR3nt: TGTGCCAGTAGTATAGATCTGGAACAGGGGGAAGCTTTCTTT

len: 16
d_gene: -
v_gene: TRBV12-5
abundance: -
j_gene: TRBJ1-5
CDR3aa: CASGLYLGRDNQPQHF
CDR3nt: TGTGCTAGTGGTTTGTACCTGGGCAGGGACAATCAGCCCCAGCATTTT

len: 13
d_gene: -
v_gene: TRBV4-1
abundance: -
j_gene: TRBJ2-7
CDR3aa: CASSLTGRYEQYF
CDR3nt: TGCGCCAGCAGCCTGACAGGAAGATACGAGCAGTACTTC

len: 16
d_gene: TRBD2
v_gene: TRBV6-1
abundance: few
j_gene: TRBJ2-7
CDR3aa: CASSVSGMTLSYEQYF
CDR3nt: TGTGCCAGCAGTGTTAGCGGGATGACGCTCTCCTACGAGCAGTACTTC

len: 14
d_gene: -
v_gene: TRBV11-2
abundance: -
j_gene: TRBJ2-3
CDR3aa: CASSLIGERDTQYF
CDR3nt: TGTGCCAGCAGCTTGATTGGGGAAAGGGATACGCAGTATTTT

len: 18
d_gene: TRBD1
v_gene: TRBV5-1
abundance: -
j_gene: TRBJ1-1
CDR3aa: CASKPLPGTGNLIAEAFF
CDR3nt: TGCGCCAGCAAACCCCTCCCCGGGACAGGGAATTTAATCGCTGAAGCTTTCTTT

len: 16
d_gene: -
v_gene: TRBV5-1
abundance: -
j_gene: TRBJ2-3
CDR3aa: CASSLGQGPSGDTQYF
CDR3nt: TGCGCCAGCAGCTTGGGGCAGGGGCCCTCCGGGGATACGCAGTATTTT

len: 12
d_gene: -
v_gene: TRBV28
abundance: once
j_gene: TRBJ1-1
CDR3aa: CASGWQNTEAFF
CDR3nt: TGTGCCAGCGGGTGGCAGAACACTGAAGCTTTCTTT

len: 13
d_gene: TRBD1
v_gene: TRBV2
abundance: -
j_gene: TRBJ1-2
CDR3aa: CASSRTGPPGDTF
CDR3nt: TGTGCCAGCAGCCGGACAGGACCTCCCGGGGACACCTTC

len: 13
d_gene: -
v_gene: TRBV2
abundance: -
j_gene: TRBJ1-1
CDR3aa: CASTGVMNTEAFF
CDR3nt: TGTGCCAGCACTGGGGTCATGAACACTGAAGCTTTCTTT

len: 14
d_gene: -
v_gene: TRBV11-2
abundance: -
j_gene: TRBJ2-3
CDR3aa: CASSSTRASGTQYF
CDR3nt: TGTGCCAGCAGCTCAACTCGGGCTTCGGGTACGCAGTATTTT

len: 13
d_gene: TRBD1
v_gene: TRBV29-1
abundance: -
j_gene: TRBJ2-7
CDR3aa: CSVRQGEFYEQYF
CDR3nt: TGCAGCGTTCGACAGGGGGAGTTTTACGAGCAGTACTTC

len: 18
d_gene: TRBD1
v_gene: TRBV6-1
abundance: -
j_gene: TRBJ1-3
CDR3aa: CASSDSGQGAYSGNTIYF
CDR3nt: TGTGCCAGCAGTGACAGTGGACAGGGGGCCTACTCTGGAAACACCATATATTTT

len: 15
d_gene: TRBD1
v_gene: TRBV2
abundance: -
j_gene: TRBJ2-7
CDR3aa: CASREQGVGGYEQYF
CDR3nt: TGTGCCAGCAGAGAACAGGGGGTAGGGGGATACGAGCAGTACTTC

len: 16
d_gene: -
v_gene: TRBV5-4
abundance: -
j_gene: TRBJ1-1
CDR3aa: CASSPWGRGMNTEAFF
CDR3nt: TGTGCCAGCAGCCCCTGGGGTAGGGGCATGAACACTGAAGCTTTCTTT

len: 15
d_gene: TRBD1
v_gene: TRBV19
abundance: once
j_gene: TRBJ2-2
CDR3aa: CASSTGQVDTGELFF
CDR3nt: TGTGCCAGTAGTACGGGACAGGTGGACACCGGGGAGCTGTTTTTT

len: 15
d_gene: -
v_gene: TRBV11-3
abundance: -
j_gene: TRBJ2-3
CDR3aa: CASSRGGGRPDTQYF
CDR3nt: TGTGCCAGCTCGAGGGGAGGGGGGAGGCCAGATACGCAGTATTTT

len: 15
d_gene: TRBD2
v_gene: TRBV5-4
abundance: -
j_gene: TRBJ2-3
CDR3aa: CASRIAGAHTDTQYF
CDR3nt: TGTGCCAGCAGGATAGCGGGGGCCCACACAGATACGCAGTATTTT

len: 11
d_gene: -
v_gene: TRBV13
abundance: -
j_gene: TRBJ1-1
CDR3aa: CATDTGGEAFF
CDR3nt: TGTGCCACCGACACGGGGGGTGAAGCTTTCTTT

len: 18
d_gene: -
v_gene: TRBV19
abundance: -
j_gene: TRBJ1-1
CDR3aa: CASSIVPGSAPMNTEAFF
CDR3nt: TGTGCCAGTAGTATAGTCCCCGGCAGCGCACCAATGAACACTGAAGCTTTCTTT

len: 14
d_gene: TRBD2
v_gene: TRBV7-3
abundance: -
j_gene: TRBJ2-3
CDR3aa: CASSYGTSADTQYF
CDR3nt: TGTGCCAGCAGCTACGGGACTAGTGCAGATACGCAGTATTTT

len: 15
d_gene: TRBD1
v_gene: TRBV19
abundance: -
j_gene: TRBJ1-5
CDR3aa: CASNINRGRGQPQHF
CDR3nt: TGTGCCAGTAACATCAACAGGGGGCGAGGTCAGCCCCAGCATTTT

len: 13
d_gene: TRBD1
v_gene: TRBV6-5
abundance: -
j_gene: TRBJ1-2
CDR3aa: CASRGTANYGYTF
CDR3nt: TGTGCCAGCAGAGGGACAGCCAACTATGGCTACACCTTC